This T cell receptor beta chain comes out of a study of Ad26.COV2.S vaccination and SARS-CoV-2 variants. Study summary: Among those in the COV1001 Ad26.COV2.S trial arm was the donor. Donor got 5x10^10 or 1x10^11 viral particles of Ad26.COV2.S.

The protocol was immunoSEQ multiplex PCR, while the TCRdb copy is restricted to in-frame clones and leaves out a portion. The table records fewer than 400,000 clones, roughly nine tenths of them present only once. Treatment in this sample: some 19 received Ad26.COV2.S at low or high dose, single or two shots; roughly five received placebo; per-sample allocation not given. Sampling was done on day 63 after the first vaccine or placebo injection. This clone was counted once. Antigen: not known. The CDR3 contains 13 residues. The germline V gene encodes CDR1 SGHRS and CDR2 YFSETQ. V gave up 0 bases and J gave up 8 bases, with 11 bases separating them. Study-level results: Recipients of vaccine and of placebo showed similar breadth of their non-spike TCR repertoires. It was reported that spike-specific CD8+ and CD4+ T cell responses were substantially broad after vaccination.

The sequences come from peripheral blood, collected in a trial of Ad26.COV2.S vaccine versus placebo. This TCR was sampled from a person between 18 and 65 years old who received the Ad26.COV2.S COVID-19 vaccine or a placebo. The chain carries TRBV5-1 and TRBJ1-2, with D unclear. CDR3 DNA sequence: TGCGCCAGCAGCTTGGGGCCCCTGGAGGGCTACACCTTC. Residues: CASSLGPLEGYTF.